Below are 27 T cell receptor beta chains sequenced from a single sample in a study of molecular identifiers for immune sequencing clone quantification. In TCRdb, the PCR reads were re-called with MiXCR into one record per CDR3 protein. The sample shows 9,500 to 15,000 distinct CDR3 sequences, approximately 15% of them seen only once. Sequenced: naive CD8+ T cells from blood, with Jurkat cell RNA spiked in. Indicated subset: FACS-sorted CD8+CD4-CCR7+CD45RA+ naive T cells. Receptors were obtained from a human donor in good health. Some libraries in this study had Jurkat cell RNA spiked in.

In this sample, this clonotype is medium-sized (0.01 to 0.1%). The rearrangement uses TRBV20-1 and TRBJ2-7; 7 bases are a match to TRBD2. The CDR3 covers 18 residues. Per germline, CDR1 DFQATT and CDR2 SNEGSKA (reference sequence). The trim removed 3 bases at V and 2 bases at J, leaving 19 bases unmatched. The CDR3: CSARTRSSLVGGPYEQYF. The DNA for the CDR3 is TGCAGTGCTAGGACCCGTTCCTCTTTAGTGGGAGGGCCCTACGAGCAGTACTTC.

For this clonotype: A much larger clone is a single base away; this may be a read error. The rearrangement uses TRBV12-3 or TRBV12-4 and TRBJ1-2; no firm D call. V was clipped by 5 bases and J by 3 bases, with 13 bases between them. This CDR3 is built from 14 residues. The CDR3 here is CASSPVGGDYGYTF. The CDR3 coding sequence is TGTGCCAGCAGTCCCGTGGGAGGAGACTATGGCTACACCTTC.

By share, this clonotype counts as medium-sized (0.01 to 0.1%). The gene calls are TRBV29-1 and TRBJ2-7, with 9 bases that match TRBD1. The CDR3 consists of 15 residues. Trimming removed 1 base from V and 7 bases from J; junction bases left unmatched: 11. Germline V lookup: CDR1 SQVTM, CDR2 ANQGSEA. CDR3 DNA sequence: TGCAGCGTTGAAGTTGTTCAGGACAGGGGTCTGGAGCAGTACTTC. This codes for CSVEVVQDRGLEQYF.

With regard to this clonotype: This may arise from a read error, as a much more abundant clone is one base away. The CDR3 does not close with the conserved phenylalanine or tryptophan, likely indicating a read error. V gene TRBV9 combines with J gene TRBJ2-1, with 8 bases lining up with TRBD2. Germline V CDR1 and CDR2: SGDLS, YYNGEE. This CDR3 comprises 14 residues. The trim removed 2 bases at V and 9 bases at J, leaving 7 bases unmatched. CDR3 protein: CASSVLLAGSEQFS. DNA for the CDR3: TGTGCCAGCAGCGTTCTATTAGCGGGATCTGAGCAGTTCTCC.

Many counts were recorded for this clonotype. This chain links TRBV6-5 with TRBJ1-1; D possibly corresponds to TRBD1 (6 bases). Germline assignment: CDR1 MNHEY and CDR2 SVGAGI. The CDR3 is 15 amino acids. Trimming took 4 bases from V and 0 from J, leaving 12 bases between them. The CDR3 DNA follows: TGTGCCAGCAGTTTTTACAGGGAGGTGAACACTGAAGCTTTCTTT. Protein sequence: CASSFYREVNTEAFF.

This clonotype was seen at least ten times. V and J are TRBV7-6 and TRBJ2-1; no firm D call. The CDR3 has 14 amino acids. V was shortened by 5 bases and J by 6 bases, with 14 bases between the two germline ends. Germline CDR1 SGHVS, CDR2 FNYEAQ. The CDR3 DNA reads TGTGCCAGCAGCCCCGTTTTAAATGTCAATGAGCAGTTCTTC. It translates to CASSPVLNVNEQFF.

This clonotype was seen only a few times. The CDR3 DNA sequence: TGTGCCAGCAGTTTAGGGCAGCAGGGGGCTTTTGAGACCCAGTACTTC. The encoded protein is CASSLGQQGAFETQYF. The chain links TRBV28 to TRBJ2-5; 8 bases are shared with TRBD1. Germline values: CDR1 MDHEN, CDR2 SYDVKM. There are 16 residues in the CDR3. The J segment lost 5 bases and the V segment lost 2 bases, leaving 10 bases of the junction unmatched.

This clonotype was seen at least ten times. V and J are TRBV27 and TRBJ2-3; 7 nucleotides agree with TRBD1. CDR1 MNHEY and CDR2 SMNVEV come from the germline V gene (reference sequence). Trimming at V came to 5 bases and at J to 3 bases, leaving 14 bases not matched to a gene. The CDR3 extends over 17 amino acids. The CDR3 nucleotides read TGTGCCAGCAGTCAGTTGAGGGGGCGGAGTTGGACAGATACGCAGTATTTT. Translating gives CASSQLRGRSWTDTQYF.

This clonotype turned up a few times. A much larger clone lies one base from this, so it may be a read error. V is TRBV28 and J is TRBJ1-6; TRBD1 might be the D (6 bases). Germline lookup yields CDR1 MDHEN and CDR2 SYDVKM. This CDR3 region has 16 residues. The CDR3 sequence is CASINRESSCNSPLHF. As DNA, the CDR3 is TGTGCCAGCATTAACAGGGAAAGCTCCTGTAATTCACCCCTCCACTTT.

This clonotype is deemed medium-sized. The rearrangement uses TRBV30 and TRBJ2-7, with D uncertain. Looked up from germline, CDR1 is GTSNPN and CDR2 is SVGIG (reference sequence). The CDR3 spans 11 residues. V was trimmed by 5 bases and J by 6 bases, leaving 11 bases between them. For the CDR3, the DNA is TGTGCCTGGGAACCAGTGTTCGAGCAGTACTTC. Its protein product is CAWEPVFEQYF.

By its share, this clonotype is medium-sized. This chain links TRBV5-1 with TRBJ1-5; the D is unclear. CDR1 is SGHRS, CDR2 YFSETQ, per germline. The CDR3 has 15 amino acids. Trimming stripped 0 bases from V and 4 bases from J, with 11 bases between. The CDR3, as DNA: TGCGCCAGCAGCTTGGGAGGGAAGACGAATCAGCCCCAGCATTTT. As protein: CASSLGGKTNQPQHF.

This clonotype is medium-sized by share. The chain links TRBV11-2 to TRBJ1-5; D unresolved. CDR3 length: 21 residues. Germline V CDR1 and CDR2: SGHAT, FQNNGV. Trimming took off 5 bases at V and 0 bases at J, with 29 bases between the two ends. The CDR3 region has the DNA TGTGCCAGCAGCGCCGGTACAGAGATCACCCCCTACGGACTTAGCAATCAGCCCCAGCATTTT. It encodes CASSAGTEITPYGLSNQPQHF.

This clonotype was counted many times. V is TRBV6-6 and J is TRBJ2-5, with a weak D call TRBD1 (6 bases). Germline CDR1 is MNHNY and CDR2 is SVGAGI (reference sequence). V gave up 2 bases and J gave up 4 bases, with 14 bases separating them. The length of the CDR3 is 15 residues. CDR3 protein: CASSYRIPRGETQYF. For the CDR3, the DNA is TGTGCCAGCAGTTACAGAATACCCAGGGGAGAGACCCAGTACTTC.

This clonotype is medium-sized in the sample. This CDR3 reads CASSLDRGGPRIYEQYF. DNA of the CDR3: TGTGCCAGCAGTTTGGACAGGGGAGGCCCTCGGATCTACGAGCAGTACTTC. The V call is TRBV28, the J call TRBJ2-7; 9 nucleotides line up with TRBD1. The CDR3 has 17 amino acids. Germline V gene sequence: CDR1 MDHEN, CDR2 SYDVKM. V shed 3 bases, J shed 3 bases, and the junction held 12 bases outside the gene matches. Complete variable domain (other parts from reference TRBV28 and TRBJ2-7): DVKVTQSSRYLVKRTGEKVFLECVQDMDHENMFWYRQDPGLGLRLIYFSYDVKMKEKGDIPEGYSVSREKKERFSLILESASTNQTSMYLCASSLDRGGPRIYEQYFGPGTRLTVT.

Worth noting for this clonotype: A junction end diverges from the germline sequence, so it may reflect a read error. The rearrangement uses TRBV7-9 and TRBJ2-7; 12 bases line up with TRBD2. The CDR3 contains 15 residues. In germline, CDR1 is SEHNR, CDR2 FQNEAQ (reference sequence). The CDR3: CASSLVTSGSYEQCF. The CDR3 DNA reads TGTGCCAGCAGCTTAGTGACTAGCGGGAGCTACGAGCAGTGCTTC.

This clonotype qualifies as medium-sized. The CDR3 coding sequence is TGTGCCAGCAGTGCCCCCGACAGGGAGAGGGTCGCAACTAATGAAAAACTGTTTTTT. Translating gives CASSAPDRERVATNEKLFF. This chain uses TRBV6-1 with TRBJ1-4, with 7 bases identical to TRBD1. The CDR3 runs to 19 residues. Per germline, CDR1 MNHNS and CDR2 SASEGT. Trimming cost V 4 bases and J 0 bases; bases outside gene matches: 14.

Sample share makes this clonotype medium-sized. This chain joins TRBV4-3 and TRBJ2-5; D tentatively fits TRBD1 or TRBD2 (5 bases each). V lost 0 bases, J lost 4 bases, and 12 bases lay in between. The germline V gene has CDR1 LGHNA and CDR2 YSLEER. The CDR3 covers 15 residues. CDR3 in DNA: TGCGCCAGCAGCCAAGATAGAGGGGCTTTAGAGACCCAGTACTTC. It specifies CASSQDRGALETQYF.

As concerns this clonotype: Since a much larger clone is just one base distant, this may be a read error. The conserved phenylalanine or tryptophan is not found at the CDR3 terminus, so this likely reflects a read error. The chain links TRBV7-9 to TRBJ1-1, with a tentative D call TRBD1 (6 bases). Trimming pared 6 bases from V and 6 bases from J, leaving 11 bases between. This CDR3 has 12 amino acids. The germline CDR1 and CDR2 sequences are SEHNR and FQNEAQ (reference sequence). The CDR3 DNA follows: TGTGCCAGCAGGGACAGCGGCGCTGAAGCTTTCCTT. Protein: CASRDSGAEAFL.

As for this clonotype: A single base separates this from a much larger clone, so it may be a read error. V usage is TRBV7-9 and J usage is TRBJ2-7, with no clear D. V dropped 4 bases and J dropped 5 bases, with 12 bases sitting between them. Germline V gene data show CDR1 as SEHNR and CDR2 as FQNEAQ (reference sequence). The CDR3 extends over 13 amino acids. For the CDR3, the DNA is TGTGCCAGCAGCTCCCCCTACGTCCACGAGCAGTACTTC. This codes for CASSSPYVHEQYF.

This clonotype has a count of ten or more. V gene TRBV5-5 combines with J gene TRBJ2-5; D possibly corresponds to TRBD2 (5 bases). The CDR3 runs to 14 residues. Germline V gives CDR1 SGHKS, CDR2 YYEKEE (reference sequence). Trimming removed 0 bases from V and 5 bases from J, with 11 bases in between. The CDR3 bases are TGTGCCAGCAGCTTGGATGTACTAGTGGAGACCCAGTACTTC. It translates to CASSLDVLVETQYF.

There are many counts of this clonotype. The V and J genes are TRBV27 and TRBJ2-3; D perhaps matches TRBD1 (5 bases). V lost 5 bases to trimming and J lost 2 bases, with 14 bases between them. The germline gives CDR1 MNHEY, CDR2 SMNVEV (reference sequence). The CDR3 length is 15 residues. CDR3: CASSPGPLDTDTQYF. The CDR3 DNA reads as TGTGCCAGCAGTCCAGGGCCGCTCGACACAGATACGCAGTATTTT.

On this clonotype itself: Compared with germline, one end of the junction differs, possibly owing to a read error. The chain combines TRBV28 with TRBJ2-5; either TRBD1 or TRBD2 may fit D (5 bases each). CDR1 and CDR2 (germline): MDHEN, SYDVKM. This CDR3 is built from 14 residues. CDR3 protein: CAGSFRDLQETQYF. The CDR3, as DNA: TGTGCCGGCAGCTTCAGGGACCTACAAGAGACCCAGTACTTC.

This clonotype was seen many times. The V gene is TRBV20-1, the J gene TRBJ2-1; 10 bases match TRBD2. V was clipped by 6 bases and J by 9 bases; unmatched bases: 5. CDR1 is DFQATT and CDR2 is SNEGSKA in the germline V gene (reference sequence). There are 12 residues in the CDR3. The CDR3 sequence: CSALTSGPEQFF. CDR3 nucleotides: TGCAGTGCCCTGACTAGCGGGCCTGAGCAGTTCTTC.

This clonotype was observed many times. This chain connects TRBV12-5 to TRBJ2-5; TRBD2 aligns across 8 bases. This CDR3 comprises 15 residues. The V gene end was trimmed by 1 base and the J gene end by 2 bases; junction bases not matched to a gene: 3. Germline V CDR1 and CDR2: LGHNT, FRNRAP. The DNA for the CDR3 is TGTGCTAGTGGTTTGGGACTAGCGTCTCAAGAGACCCAGTACTTC. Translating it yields CASGLGLASQETQYF.

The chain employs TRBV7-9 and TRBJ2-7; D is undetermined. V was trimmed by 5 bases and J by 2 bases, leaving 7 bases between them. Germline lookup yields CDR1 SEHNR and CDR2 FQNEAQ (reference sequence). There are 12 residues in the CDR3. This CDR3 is CASSPQTYEQYF. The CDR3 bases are TGTGCCAGCAGCCCTCAGACCTACGAGCAGTACTTC.

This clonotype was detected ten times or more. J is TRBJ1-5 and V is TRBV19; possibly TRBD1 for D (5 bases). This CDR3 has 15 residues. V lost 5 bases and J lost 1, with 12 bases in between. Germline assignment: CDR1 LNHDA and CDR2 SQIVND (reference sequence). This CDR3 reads CASSSRQISNQPQHF. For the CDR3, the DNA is TGTGCCAGTAGTTCCCGACAGATAAGCAATCAGCCCCAGCATTTT.

In DNA form, the CDR3 reads TGTGCCAGCAGTTTATCGGTACCTGGGACTAGCGGAGAGAATGAGCAGTTCTTC. It codes for CASSLSVPGTSGENEQFF. This chain links TRBV27 with TRBJ2-1; the match to TRBD2 covers 11 bases. CDR1 is MNHEY, CDR2 SMNVEV, per germline (reference sequence). V lost 0 bases to trimming and J lost 7 bases; unmatched junction nucleotides: 11. The CDR3 is 18 residues long.